Following are 9 T cell receptor beta chains from one sample sequenced in a study of blood T cell repertoires in COVID-19. Clones were read by immunoSEQ multiplex PCR, and TCRdb kept only the in-frame ones, dropping some. The table has about 220,000 clones, 80% to 90% seen once; the top ten hold under 4%. Sequenced sample: PBMCs or T cells enriched from blood (not recorded which). The receptors were gathered from a woman aged 18-29 years in a cohort exposed to, infected with or recovered from COVID-19 (not recorded which).

V is TRBV5-5 and J is TRBJ2-1; TRBD2 might be the D (5 bases). The CDR3 consists of 15 residues. CDR1 is SGHKS, CDR2 YYEKEE, per germline (reference sequence). V was trimmed by 0 bases and J by 3 bases, leaving 10 bases between them. In DNA form, the CDR3 reads TGTGCCAGCAGCTTGGTACTAGGAAACTACAATGAGCAGTTCTTC. Translated: CASSLVLGNYNEQFF.

The chain employs TRBV10-3 and TRBJ1-3; tentatively, D is TRBD1 (5 bases). The CDR3 spans 16 residues. From germline, CDR1 is ENHRY and CDR2 SYGVKD. V was pared by 9 bases and J by 0 bases, with 18 bases between. The CDR3 reads CAISPNQGNSGNTIYF. The CDR3 DNA reads as TGTGCCATATCCCCTAACCAGGGTAACTCTGGAAACACCATATATTTT.

As to this clone: The junction and the germline gene differ at one end; a read error may be behind it. The V call is TRBV6-5, the J call TRBJ1-6; D gene unclear. There are 14 residues in the CDR3. Per the germline V gene, CDR1 is MNHEY and CDR2 is SVGAGI. The CDR3 spells CASSYFLSDSPLHF. The CDR3, as DNA: TGTGCCAGCAGCTACTTTTTATCTGATTCACCCCTCCACTTT.

This chain links TRBV10-3 with TRBJ2-7, with 7 nucleotides matching TRBD1. The CDR3 has 13 amino acids. With V trimmed by 4 bases and J by 5 bases, 5 bases remained unmatched. The germline V gene encodes CDR1 ENHRY and CDR2 SYGVKD. The CDR3 loop reads CAISGDSAHEQYF. The CDR3 DNA reads TGTGCCATCAGTGGGGACAGTGCCCACGAGCAGTACTTC.

The genes are TRBV24-1 and TRBJ1-5, with D maybe TRBD1 (6 bases). Per germline, CDR1 KGHDR and CDR2 SFDVKD. The CDR3 spans 14 residues. Trimming shortened V by 5 bases and J by 4 bases, and 11 bases separated the two germline ends. CDR3 nucleotide sequence: TGTGCCACCAGTGGGGCAGGGGTGAATCAGCCCCAGCATTTT. It yields the protein CATSGAGVNQPQHF.

This clone was observed a single time. This chain uses TRBV5-1 with TRBJ2-7; 8 positions agree with TRBD2. V was pared by 3 bases and J by 0 bases, with 8 bases of the junction left unmatched. Germline values: CDR1 SGHRS, CDR2 YFSETQ. The CDR3 loop spans 16 amino acids. The CDR3 DNA reads TGCGCCAGCAGCTCAATTAGCGGGGCAAGCTCCTACGAGCAGTACTTC. Translated: CASSSISGASSYEQYF. Full variable domain (outside the CDR3, taken from reference TRBV5-1 and TRBJ2-7): KAGVTQTPRYLIKTRGQQVTLSCSPISGHRSVSWYQQTPGQGLQFLFEYFSETQRNKGNFPGRFSGRQFSNSRSEMNVSTLELGDSALYLCASSSISGASSYEQYFGPGTRLTVT.

The table lists this clone with a count of one. The chain links TRBV19 to TRBJ1-5, with a possible D match to TRBD1 (5 bases). The germline V and J ends were trimmed by 0 bases and 7 bases, with 10 bases remaining between them. The CDR3 contains 14 residues. Germline CDR1 LNHDA, CDR2 SQIVND (reference sequence). The CDR3, as DNA: TGTGCCAGTAGTATAGACCCAGGGAGGCAGCCCCAGCATTTT. Encoded protein: CASSIDPGRQPQHF.

The CDR3 is CAWSVVGQGARNSPLHF. In DNA, the CDR3 is TGTGCCTGGAGTGTTGTGGGACAGGGAGCGAGGAATTCACCCCTCCACTTT. J is TRBJ1-6 and V is TRBV30; 9 nucleotides match TRBD1. V shed 0 bases and J 7 bases; nucleotides not matched to a gene: 10. Germline CDR1 is GTSNPN and CDR2 is SVGIG (reference sequence). The CDR3 extends over 17 amino acids.

The V and J genes are TRBV7-9 and TRBJ2-1; D perhaps matches TRBD2 (5 bases). Germline V gene data show CDR1 as SEHNR and CDR2 as FQNEAQ (reference sequence). The CDR3 contains 13 residues. Trimming removed 6 bases at V and 2 bases at J, with 8 bases between. Written as DNA, the CDR3 is TGTGCCAGCAGAACCGGGACCTACAATGAGCAGTTCTTC. It is translated as CASRTGTYNEQFF. Drawing the rest from reference TRBV7-9 and TRBJ2-1, the complete variable domain is DTGVSQNPRHKITKRGQNVTFRCDPISEHNRLYWYRQTLGQGPEFLTYFQNEAQLEKSRLLSDRFSAERPKGSFSTLEIQRTEQGDSAMYLCASRTGTYNEQFFGPGTRLTVL.